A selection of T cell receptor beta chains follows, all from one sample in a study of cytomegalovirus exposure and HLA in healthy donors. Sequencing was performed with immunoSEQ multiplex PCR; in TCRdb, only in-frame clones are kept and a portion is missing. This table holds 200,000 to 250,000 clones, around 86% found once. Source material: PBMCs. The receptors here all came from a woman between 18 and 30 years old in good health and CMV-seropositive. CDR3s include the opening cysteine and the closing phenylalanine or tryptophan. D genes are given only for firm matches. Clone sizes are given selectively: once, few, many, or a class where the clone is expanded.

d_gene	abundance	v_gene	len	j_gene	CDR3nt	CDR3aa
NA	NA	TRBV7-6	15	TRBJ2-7	TGTGCCAGCAGCTTAGCTAGTGGGGAGTTTTACGAGCAGTACTTC	CASSLASGEFYEQYF
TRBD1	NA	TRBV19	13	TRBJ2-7	TGTGCCAGTAGCCCGGACAGGGGCAGCGAGCAGTACTTC	CASSPDRGSEQYF
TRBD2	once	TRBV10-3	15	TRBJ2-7	TGTGCCATCAGTATGACTAGCGGGAGAGTATACGAGCAGTACTTC	CAISMTSGRVYEQYF
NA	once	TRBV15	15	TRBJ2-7	TGTGCCACCAGCAGAGATACAGGGGAGGACTACGAGCAGTACTTC	CATSRDTGEDYEQYF
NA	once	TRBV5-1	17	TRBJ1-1	TGCGCCAGCAGCCTCGACCTTACGACAGCCTTGAACACTGAAGCTTTCTTT	CASSLDLTTALNTEAFF
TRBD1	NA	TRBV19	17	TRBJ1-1	TGTGCCAGTAGTATGTACCCACAGGGGGCTTCGAACACTGAAGCTTTCTTT	CASSMYPQGASNTEAFF
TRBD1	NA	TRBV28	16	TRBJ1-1	TGTGCCAGCAACCCACTCCAGACAGGGGGGGCCACTGAAGCTTTCTTT	CASNPLQTGGATEAFF
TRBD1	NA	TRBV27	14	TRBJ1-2	TGTGCCAGCAGTTTTGACCCGACAGGGAATGGCTACACCTTC	CASSFDPTGNGYTF
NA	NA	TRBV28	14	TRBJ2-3	TGTGCCAGCAGCAAACTCCTTCCTACAGATACGCAGTATTTT	CASSKLLPTDTQYF
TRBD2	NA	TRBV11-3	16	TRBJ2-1	TGTGCCAGCAGCCTAAACCCTAGCGGGAGGCCCCATGAGCAGTTCTTC	CASSLNPSGRPHEQFF
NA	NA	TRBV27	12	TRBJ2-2	TGTGCCAGCAGAAGGGGCCCCGGGGAGCTGTTTTTT	CASRRGPGELFF
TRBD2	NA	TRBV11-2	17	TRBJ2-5	TGTGCCAGCAGCTATGGGACTAGCGGGAGCCGGGGAGAGACCCAGTACTTC	CASSYGTSGSRGETQYF
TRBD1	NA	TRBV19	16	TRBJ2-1	TGTGCCAGTACGCCCCCTGACAGGGCCCCCTACAATGAGCAGTTCTTC	CASTPPDRAPYNEQFF
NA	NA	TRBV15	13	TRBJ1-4	TGTGCCACCAGTCCCCGCAGTAATGAAAAACTGTTTTTT	CATSPRSNEKLFF
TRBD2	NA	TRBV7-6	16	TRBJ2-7	TGTGCCAGCAGCTTAGGGACTAGCGGGAGGTCTTACGAGCAGTACTTC	CASSLGTSGRSYEQYF
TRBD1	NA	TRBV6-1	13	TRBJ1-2	TGTGCCAGCATCCGGGACAGGGCTGATGGCTACACCTTC	CASIRDRADGYTF
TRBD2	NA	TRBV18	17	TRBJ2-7	TGTGCCAGCTCACTTCTAGCGGGAGGAATTCTATCCTACGAGCAGTACTTC	CASSLLAGGILSYEQYF
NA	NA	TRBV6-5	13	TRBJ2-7	TGTGCCAGCAGTTACTCTCCCACGGGGGAGCAGTACTTC	CASSYSPTGEQYF
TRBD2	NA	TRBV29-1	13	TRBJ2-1	TGCAGCGTAACGGGACTAGCGGACAATGAGCAGTTCTTC	CSVTGLADNEQFF
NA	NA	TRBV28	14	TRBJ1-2	TGTGCCAGCAGTTTGTTGCTGAGAGGTCGGGGCTACACCTTC	CASSLLLRGRGYTF
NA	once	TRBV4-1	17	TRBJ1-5	TGCGCCAGCAGCCAAGAAGAAGGAGGGTGGGACAATCAGCCCCAGCATTTT	CASSQEEGGWDNQPQHF
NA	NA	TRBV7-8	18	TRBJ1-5	TGTGCCAGCAGCTCCCCGCGAGGCCATTCTTTTAGCAATCAGCCCCAGCATTTT	CASSSPRGHSFSNQPQHF
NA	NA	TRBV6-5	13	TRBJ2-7	TGTGCCAGCAGTTACATGGCCTCCTACGAGCAGTACTTC	CASSYMASYEQYF
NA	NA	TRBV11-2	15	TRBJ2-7	TGTGCCAGCAGCCACTCCCGGGACAAAGCCTACGAGCAGTACTTC	CASSHSRDKAYEQYF